This T cell receptor beta chain was retrieved from a study of OX40 agonist ivuxolimab in advanced cancers. Study at large: Three patients had partial responses: one hepatocellular carcinoma, two cutaneous melanoma. Study observations and caveats: Antigen targets of the expanded peripheral T cells went undetermined. Among the lowest peripheral clonal expansion occurred in 0.1-3.0 mg/kg partial responders.

With respect to this clone: Its antigen is unknown.

V was clipped by 0 bases and J by 6 bases, with 12 bases between them. The germline V gene encodes CDR1 SGHNT and CDR2 YYREEE (reference sequence). The CDR3 runs to 14 residues. Profiling relied on immunoSEQ multiplex PCR, and the TCRdb table lists in-frame clones only, not all of them. The profile covers about 20,000 clones, with approximately 87% appearing a single time and 16% taken by the ten largest. Blood sampling took place at baseline, cycle 4 day 1, and cycle 7 day 1. The source is an adult with an advanced solid tumor such as melanoma, head and neck, liver or kidney cancer. The J gene is TRBJ1-2, the V gene TRBV5-4; D ambiguous. The sample in question was CD4+ or CD8+ T cells sorted from blood, obtained in a trial of the OX40 agonist ivuxolimab. CDR3 bases: TGTGCCAGCAGCTTGGGGCCCTTCGATGATGGCTACACCTTC. It yields the protein CASSLGPFDDGYTF.